The source of this T cell receptor (beta chain) is a study of blood T cell repertoires in COVID-19 (dated by TCRdb to the early 2020s). In terms of the full investigation: Collaborator samples came from the United States, Italy and Spain and covered acute and convalescent phases of COVID-19. The material from the prospective study consisted of cDNA or gDNA derived from T cells, B-cell-depleted T cells, or PBMCs. Deeply sampled blood TCRbeta repertoires from subjects exposed to, actively infected with, or recovered from COVID-19 were included in the dataset. The repertoires were released in a freely available public database intended as a resource for research on the immune response to SARS-CoV-2. Samples came from the ongoing ImmuneRACE study (first 160 participants) plus 1,254 subjects from 6 global collaborators. A de-identified subject ID, COVID-19 status, age in years and sex were almost always included in the sample metadata. Where available, HLA class I and class II types were taken from metadata supplied by the sample provider and were not determined by assay-based typing.

V is reduced by 5 bases and J by 5 bases, leaving a spacing of 16 bases between them. The CDR3, from cysteine to phenylalanine, totals 14 residues. Only the CDR3 DNA stays, 42 bases, in frame from base 1. CDR1 SGHRS and CDR2 YFSETQ are derived from the germline V gene. Enrolling through a virtual design, the prospective study's participants ranged in age from roughly 18 to 90 years and lived across roughly 23 United States geographic areas. Cohort assignment in the prospective study relied on participant-reported clinical history from a screening survey and a study questionnaire. In the prospective study, mobile phlebotomists collected whole blood, serum and a nasopharyngeal or oropharyngeal swab from each participant. Prospective study participants could optionally give additional blood draws and questionnaires over a roughly two-month period. Before DNA extraction, blood samples from the prospective study were shipped at room temperature or frozen.

TCRbeta CDR3 regions were amplified from genomic DNA using the immunoSEQ Assay, a bias-controlled multiplex PCR. The authors' analysis ran thus. Nucleated cell counts per sample were estimated from amplification of reference gene primers within the assay. To quantify the absolute abundance of each unique TCRbeta CDR3 rearrangement, sequence reads were collapsed and filtered. For each sample, productive Simpson clonality was calculated by taking the square root of Simpson's diversity index across productive rearrangements. What TCRdb holds here is the immuneACCESS table cut down to in-frame rearrangements. Part of the clones is not present; checked against another copy, under half of the missing clones reflect an unresolved V gene, and the others are unexplained. V and J calls and clone size are copied from that table; D and trimming were computed from the DNA. Present in this sample are under 200,000 clones, roughly 80% of which were seen just once. The ten largest clones take up around 5.3% of the sample.

Study-level results and caveats: The quantity of clinical and demographic metadata differed by source and by participant and was supplied without curation.

With respect to this clone: Its antigen remains unidentified. The sample holds no much larger clone one base away, and base qualities are not on file.

Sequenced input: PBMCs or T cells enriched from blood (not recorded which). The source of this sequence is a woman aged 40 to 50 with acute COVID-19. The chain was built from TRBV5-1 and TRBJ2-5, with TRBD1 as a weak D call on 5 bases. The DNA reads TGCGCCAGCAGTCGTCAGGGTTTGGGGGAGACCCAGTACTTC. Its translation is CASSRQGLGETQYF.